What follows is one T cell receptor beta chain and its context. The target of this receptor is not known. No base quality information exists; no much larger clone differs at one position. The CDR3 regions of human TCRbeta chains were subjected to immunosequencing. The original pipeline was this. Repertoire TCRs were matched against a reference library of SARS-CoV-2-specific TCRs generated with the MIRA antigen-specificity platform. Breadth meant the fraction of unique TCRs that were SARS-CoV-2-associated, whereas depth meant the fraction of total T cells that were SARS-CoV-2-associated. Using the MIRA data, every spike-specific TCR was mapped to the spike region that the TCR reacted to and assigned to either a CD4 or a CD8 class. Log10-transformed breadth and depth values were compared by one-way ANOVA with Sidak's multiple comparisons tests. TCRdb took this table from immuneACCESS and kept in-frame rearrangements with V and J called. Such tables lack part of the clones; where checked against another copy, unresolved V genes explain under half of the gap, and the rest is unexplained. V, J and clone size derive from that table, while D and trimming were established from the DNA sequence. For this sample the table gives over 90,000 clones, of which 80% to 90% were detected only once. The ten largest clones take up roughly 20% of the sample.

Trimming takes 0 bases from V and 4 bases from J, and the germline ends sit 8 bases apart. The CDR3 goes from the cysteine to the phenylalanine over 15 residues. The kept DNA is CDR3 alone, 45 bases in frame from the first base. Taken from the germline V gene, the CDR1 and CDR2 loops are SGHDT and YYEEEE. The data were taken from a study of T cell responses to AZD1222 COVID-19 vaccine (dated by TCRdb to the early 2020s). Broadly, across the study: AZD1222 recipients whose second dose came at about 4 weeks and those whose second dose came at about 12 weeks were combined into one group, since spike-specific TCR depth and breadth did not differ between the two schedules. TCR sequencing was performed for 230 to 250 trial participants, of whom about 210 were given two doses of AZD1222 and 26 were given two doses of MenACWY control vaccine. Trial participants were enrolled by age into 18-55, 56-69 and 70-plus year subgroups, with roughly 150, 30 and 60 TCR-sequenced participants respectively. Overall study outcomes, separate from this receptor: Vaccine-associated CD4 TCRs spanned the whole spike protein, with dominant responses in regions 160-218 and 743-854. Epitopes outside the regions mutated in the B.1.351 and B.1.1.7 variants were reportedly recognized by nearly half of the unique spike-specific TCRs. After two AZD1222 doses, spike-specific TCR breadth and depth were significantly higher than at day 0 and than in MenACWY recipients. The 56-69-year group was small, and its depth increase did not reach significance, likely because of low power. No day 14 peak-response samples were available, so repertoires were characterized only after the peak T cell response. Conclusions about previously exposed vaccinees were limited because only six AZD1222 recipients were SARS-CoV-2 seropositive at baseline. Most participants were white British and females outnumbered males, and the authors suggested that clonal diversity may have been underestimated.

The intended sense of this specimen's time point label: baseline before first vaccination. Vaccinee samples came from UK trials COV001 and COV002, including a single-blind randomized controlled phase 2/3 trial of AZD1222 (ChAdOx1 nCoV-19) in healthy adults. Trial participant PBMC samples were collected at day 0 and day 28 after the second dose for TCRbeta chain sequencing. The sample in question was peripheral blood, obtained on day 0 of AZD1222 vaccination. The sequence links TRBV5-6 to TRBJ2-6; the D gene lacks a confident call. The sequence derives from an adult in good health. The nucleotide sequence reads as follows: TGTGCCAGCAGCTTGGGACCGAACGGGGCCAACGTCCTGACTTTC. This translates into CASSLGPNGANVLTF.